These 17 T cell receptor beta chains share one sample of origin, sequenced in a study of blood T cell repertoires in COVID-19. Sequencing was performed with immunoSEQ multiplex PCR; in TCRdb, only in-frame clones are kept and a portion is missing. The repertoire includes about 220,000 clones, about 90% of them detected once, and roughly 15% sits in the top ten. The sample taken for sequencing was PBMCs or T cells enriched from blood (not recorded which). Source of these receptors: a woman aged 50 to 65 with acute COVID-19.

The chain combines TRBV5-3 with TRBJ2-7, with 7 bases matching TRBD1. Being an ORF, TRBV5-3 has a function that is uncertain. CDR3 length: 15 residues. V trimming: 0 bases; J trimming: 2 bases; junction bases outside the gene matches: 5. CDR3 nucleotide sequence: TGTGCCAGAAGCTTGGCCGGACAGGAACCCTACGAGCAGTACTTC. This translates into CARSLAGQEPYEQYF.

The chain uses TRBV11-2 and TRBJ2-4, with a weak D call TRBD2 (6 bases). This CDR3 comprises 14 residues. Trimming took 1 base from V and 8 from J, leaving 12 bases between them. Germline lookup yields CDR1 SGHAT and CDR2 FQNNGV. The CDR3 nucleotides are TGTGCCAGCAGCTTAGTGGCTGGAGGGGACATTCAGTACTTC. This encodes CASSLVAGGDIQYF. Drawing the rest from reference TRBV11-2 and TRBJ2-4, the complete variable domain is EAGVAQSPRYKIIEKRQSVAFWCNPISGHATLYWYQQILGQGPKLLIQFQNNGVVDDSQLPKDRFSAERLKGVDSTLKIQPAKLEDSAVYLCASSLVAGGDIQYFGAGTRLSVL.

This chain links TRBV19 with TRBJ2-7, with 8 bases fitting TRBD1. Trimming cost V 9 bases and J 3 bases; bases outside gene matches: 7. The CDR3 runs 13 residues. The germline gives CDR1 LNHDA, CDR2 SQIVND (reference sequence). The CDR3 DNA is TGTGCCAGCGGACAGGGTATCTACTACGAGCAGTACTTC. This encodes CASGQGIYYEQYF.

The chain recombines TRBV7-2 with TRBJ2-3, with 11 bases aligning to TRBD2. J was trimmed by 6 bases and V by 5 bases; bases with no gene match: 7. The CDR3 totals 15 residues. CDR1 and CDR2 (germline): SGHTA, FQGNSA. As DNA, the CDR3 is TGTGCCAGCAGCCCTCCTAGCGGGAGGTTGGATACGCAGTATTTT. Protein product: CASSPPSGRLDTQYF. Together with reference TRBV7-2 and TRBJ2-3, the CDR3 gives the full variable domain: GAGVSQSPSNKVTEKGKDVELRCDPISGHTALYWYRQSLGQGLEFLIYFQGNSAPDKSGLPSDRFSAERTGGSVSTLTIQRTQQEDSAVYLCASSPPSGRLDTQYFGPGTRLTVL.

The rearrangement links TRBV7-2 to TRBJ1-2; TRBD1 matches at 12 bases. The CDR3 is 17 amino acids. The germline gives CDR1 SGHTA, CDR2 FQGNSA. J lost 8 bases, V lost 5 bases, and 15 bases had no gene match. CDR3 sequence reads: CASSQPGTGGRLGGYTF. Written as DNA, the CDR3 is TGTGCCAGCAGCCAACCCGGGACAGGGGGCAGGCTGGGGGGCTACACCTTC.

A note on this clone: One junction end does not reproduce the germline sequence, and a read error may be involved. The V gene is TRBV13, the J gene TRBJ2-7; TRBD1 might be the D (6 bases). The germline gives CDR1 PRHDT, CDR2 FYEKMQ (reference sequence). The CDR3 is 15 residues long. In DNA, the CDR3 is TGCGCCAGCAGCCTATGGGGCGGACAGAACTACGAGCAGTACTTC. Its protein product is CASSLWGGQNYEQYF.

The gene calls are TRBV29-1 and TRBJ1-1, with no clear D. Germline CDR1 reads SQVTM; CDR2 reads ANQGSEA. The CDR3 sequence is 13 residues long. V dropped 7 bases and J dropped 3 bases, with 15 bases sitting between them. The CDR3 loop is CSADPGGHTEAFF. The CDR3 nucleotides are TGCAGCGCTGACCCGGGAGGCCACACTGAAGCTTTCTTT.

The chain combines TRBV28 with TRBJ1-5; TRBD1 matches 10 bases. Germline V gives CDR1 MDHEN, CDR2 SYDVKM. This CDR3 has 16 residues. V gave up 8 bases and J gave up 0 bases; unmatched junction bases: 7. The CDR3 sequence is CASDDRGHYSNQPQHF. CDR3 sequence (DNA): TGTGCCAGCGATGACAGGGGGCACTATAGCAATCAGCCCCAGCATTTT.

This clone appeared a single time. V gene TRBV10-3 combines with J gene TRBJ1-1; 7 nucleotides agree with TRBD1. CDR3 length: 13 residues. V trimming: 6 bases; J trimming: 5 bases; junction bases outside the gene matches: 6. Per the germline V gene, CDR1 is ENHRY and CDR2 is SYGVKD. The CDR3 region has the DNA TGTGCCATCAGCGCTACAGGGGATACTGAAGCTTTCTTT. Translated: CAISATGDTEAFF.

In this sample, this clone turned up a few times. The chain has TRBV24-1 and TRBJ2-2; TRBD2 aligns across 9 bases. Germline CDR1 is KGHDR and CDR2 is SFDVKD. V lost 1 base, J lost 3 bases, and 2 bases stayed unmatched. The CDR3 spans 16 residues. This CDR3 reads CATSDFLAGHTGELFF. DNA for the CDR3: TGTGCCACCAGTGATTTCCTAGCGGGACACACCGGGGAGCTGTTTTTT.

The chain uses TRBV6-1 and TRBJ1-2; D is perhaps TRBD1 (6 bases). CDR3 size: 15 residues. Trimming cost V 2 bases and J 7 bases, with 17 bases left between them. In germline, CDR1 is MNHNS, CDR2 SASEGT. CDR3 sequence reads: CASSELGQSYFGYTF. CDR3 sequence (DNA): TGTGCCAGCAGTGAATTAGGACAGTCCTACTTTGGCTACACCTTC.

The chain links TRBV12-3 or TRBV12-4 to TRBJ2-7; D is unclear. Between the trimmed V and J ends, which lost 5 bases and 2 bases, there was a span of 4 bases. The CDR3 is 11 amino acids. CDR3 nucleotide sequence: TGTGCCAGCAGTCTTACCTACGAGCAGTACTTC. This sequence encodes CASSLTYEQYF.

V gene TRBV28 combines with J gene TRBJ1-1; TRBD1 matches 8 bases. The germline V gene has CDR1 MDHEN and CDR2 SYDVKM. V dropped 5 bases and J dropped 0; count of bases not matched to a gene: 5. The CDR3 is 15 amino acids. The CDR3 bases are TGTGCCAGCAGTATCACAGGGGGAATGAACACTGAAGCTTTCTTT. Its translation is CASSITGGMNTEAFF.

CDR3: CASSYSTDFYTEAFF. In DNA, the CDR3 is TGTGCCAGCAGTTACTCCACGGACTTTTACACTGAAGCTTTCTTT. The chain couples TRBV6-5 to TRBJ1-1; D is undetermined. The CDR3 covers 15 residues. CDR1 is MNHEY, CDR2 SVGAGI, per germline. The germline V and J ends were trimmed by 0 bases and 3 bases, with 11 bases remaining between them.

Here the CDR3 DNA reads TGTGCCTGGAGACAGGGGAGCACCGGGGAGCTGTTTTTT. It encodes CAWRQGSTGELFF. This chain connects TRBV30 to TRBJ2-2; 7 positions match TRBD1. The CDR3 contains 13 residues. CDR1 and CDR2 (germline): GTSNPN, SVGIG (reference sequence). V lost 3 bases and J lost 4; bases outside the gene matches: 2.

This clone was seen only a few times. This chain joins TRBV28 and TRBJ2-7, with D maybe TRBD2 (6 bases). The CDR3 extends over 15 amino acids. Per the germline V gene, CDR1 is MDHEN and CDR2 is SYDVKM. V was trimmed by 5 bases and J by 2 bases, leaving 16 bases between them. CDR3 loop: CASSGGGLPTYEQYF. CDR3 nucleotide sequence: TGTGCCAGCAGTGGCGGTGGACTACCAACCTACGAGCAGTACTTC.

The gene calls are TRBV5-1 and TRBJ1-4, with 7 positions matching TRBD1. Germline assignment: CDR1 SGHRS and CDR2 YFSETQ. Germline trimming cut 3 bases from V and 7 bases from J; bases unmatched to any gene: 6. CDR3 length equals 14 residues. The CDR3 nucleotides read TGCGCCAGCAGCTCAGGGGGAGGCGGTGAAAAACTGTTTTTT. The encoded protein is CASSSGGGGEKLFF.